The source of this T cell receptor beta chain is a study of blood T cell repertoires in COVID-19. Looking at the study overall: COVID-19 samples, acute and convalescent, were from the United States, Italy and Spain. The cDNA or gDNA used as material had been derived from T cells, B-cell-depleted T cells, or PBMCs.

Measured with immunoSEQ multiplex PCR; TCRdb has only the in-frame clones, and not every one. The data show 65,000 to 80,000 clones, about 90% seen once. The CDR3 contains 16 residues. V was clipped by 5 bases and J by 2 bases; unmatched bases: 8. Looked up from germline, CDR1 is MDHEN and CDR2 is SYDVKM. The chain has TRBV28 and TRBJ1-5; 8 bases align to TRBD1. The sequence derives from a man aged 45-60 years with active COVID-19. Sequenced material: peripheral blood. CDR3 amino acids: CASSPPDRARNQPQHF. In DNA form, the CDR3 reads TGTGCCAGCAGTCCTCCGGACAGGGCCCGCAATCAGCCCCAGCATTTT.